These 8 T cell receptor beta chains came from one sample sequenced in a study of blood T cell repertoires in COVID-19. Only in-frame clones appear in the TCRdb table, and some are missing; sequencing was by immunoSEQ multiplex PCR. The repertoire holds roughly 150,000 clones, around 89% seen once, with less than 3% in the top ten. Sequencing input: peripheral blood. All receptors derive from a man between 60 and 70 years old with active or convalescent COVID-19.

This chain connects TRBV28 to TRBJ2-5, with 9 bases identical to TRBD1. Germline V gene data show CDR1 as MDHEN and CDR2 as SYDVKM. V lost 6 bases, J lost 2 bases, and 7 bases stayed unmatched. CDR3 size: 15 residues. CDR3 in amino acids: CASSPTTGGQETQYF. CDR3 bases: TGTGCCAGCAGCCCTACGACAGGGGGGCAAGAGACCCAGTACTTC.

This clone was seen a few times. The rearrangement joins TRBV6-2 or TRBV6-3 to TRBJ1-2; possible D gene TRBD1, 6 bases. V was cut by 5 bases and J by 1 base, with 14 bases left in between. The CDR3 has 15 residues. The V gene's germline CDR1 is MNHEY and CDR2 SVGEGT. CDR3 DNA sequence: TGTGCCAGCAGTCGACCCTCACAGGGTAACTATGGCTACACCTTC. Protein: CASSRPSQGNYGYTF.

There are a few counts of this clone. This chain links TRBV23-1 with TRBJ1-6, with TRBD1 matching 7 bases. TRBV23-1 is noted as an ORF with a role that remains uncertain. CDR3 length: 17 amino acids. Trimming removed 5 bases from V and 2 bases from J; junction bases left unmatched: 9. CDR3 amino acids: CASSKTGEVAYNSPLHF. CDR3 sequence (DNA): TGCGCCAGCAGTAAAACAGGGGAGGTGGCCTATAATTCACCCCTCCACTTT.

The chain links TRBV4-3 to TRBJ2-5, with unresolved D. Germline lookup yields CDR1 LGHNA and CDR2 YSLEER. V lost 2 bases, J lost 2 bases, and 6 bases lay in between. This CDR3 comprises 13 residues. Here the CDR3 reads CASSQQNQETQYF. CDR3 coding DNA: TGCGCCAGCAGCCAACAGAATCAAGAGACCCAGTACTTC.

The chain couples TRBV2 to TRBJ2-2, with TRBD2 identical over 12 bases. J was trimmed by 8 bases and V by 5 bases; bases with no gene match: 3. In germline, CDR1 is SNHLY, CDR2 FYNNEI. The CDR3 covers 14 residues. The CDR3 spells CASSRTSGRGELFF. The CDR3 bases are TGTGCCAGCAGTAGAACTAGCGGGAGGGGGGAGCTGTTTTTT.

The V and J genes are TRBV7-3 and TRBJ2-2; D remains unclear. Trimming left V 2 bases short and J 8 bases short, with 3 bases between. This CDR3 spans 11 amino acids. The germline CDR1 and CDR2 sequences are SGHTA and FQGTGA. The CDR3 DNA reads TGTGCCAGCAGCTTAGCGGGGGAGCTGTTTTTT. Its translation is CASSLAGELFF.

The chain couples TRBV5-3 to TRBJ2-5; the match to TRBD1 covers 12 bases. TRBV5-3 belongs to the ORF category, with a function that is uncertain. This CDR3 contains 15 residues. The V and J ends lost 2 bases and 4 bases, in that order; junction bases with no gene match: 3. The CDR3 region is CARSFGTGGPETQYF. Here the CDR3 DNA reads TGTGCCAGAAGCTTTGGGACAGGGGGCCCAGAGACCCAGTACTTC.

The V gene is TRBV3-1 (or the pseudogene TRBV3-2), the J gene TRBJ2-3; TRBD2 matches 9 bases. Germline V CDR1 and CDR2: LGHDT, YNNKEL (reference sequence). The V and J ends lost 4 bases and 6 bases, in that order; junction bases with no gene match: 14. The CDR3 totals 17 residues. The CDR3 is CASSPPGSSGIVDTQYF. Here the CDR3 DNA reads TGTGCCAGCAGCCCCCCCGGGTCTAGCGGGATTGTTGATACGCAGTATTTT.